The 5 T cell receptor beta chains listed next were all sequenced from one sample in a study of blood T cell repertoires in COVID-19 (TCRdb year 2020). The library was made by the immunoSEQ multiplex PCR assay. TCRdb provides this immuneACCESS table in a form limited to in-frame rearrangements. Some clones are lacking; in checked studies, under half of them reflect an unresolved V gene, and why the rest are absent is not known. Within this sample are about 260,000 clones, with 75% to 95% of them counted one time only. The top ten clones comprise 2.8% of the sample. Sequenced sample: PBMCs or T cells enriched from blood (not recorded which). The receptors shown here come from a man between 35 and 55 years old who had been exposed to COVID-19.

This clone was observed a few times. This chain connects TRBV5-8 to TRBJ2-7, with no clear D. Per germline, CDR1 SGHTS and CDR2 YDEGEE. V lost 1 base, J lost 5 bases, and 7 bases lay in between. The CDR3 extends over 12 amino acids. This CDR3 is CASSLYAHEQYF. The CDR3 DNA reads as TGTGCCAGCAGCTTGTACGCGCACGAGCAGTACTTC.

CDR3 sequence (DNA): TGTGCTAGTGGTTTGGAGGTCTTAAGGGGGACTGAAGCTTTCTTT. Residues: CASGLEVLRGTEAFF. V usage is TRBV12-5 and J usage is TRBJ1-1; possibly TRBD1 for D (6 bases). The V gene's germline CDR1 is LGHNT and CDR2 FRNRAP. Trimming took off 1 base at V and 5 bases at J, with 14 bases between the two ends. This CDR3 spans 15 amino acids. Based on the CDR3 plus reference TRBV12-5 and TRBJ1-1, the full variable domain is DARVTQTPRHKVTEMGQEVTMRCQPILGHNTVFWYRQTMMQGLELLAYFRNRAPLDDSGMPKDRFSAEMPDATLATLKIQPSEPRDSAVYFCASGLEVLRGTEAFFGQGTRLTVV.

This clone is a singleton in its sample. The chain couples TRBV27 to TRBJ1-1; D gene ambiguous. The germline gives CDR1 MNHEY, CDR2 SMNVEV (reference sequence). This CDR3 region has 14 residues. V was trimmed by 8 bases and J by 1 base, leaving 14 bases between them. The DNA for the CDR3 is TGTGCCAGCTTCCCAGGCAGGCAGAACACTGAAGCTTTCTTT. It translates to CASFPGRQNTEAFF.

The rearrangement links TRBV6-5 to TRBJ1-2; D is uncertain. The germline V gene has CDR1 MNHEY and CDR2 SVGAGI. There are 13 residues in the CDR3. Trimming stripped 6 bases from V and 8 bases from J, with 16 bases between. CDR3 residues: CASRGRDSWGYTF. The CDR3 DNA reads as TGTGCCAGCAGAGGCCGGGATAGTTGGGGCTACACCTTC.

The chain combines TRBV11-1 with TRBJ1-1, with TRBD1 identical over 8 bases. The CDR3 runs 14 residues. In germline, CDR1 is SGHAT, CDR2 FQDESV (reference sequence). V lost 3 bases and J lost 4; bases outside the gene matches: 4. CDR3 bases: TGTGCCAGCAGCTTCGAGACAGGGGCCACTGAAGCTTTCTTT. Translated: CASSFETGATEAFF.